This T cell receptor beta chain was documented in a study of monozygotic twins with inflammatory bowel disease. Overall study results and limits: Individual T cell subtypes were not distinguishable. With others, IBD patients shared fewer clonotypes than healthy twins did, especially with disease activity. Repertoire similarity was not found to differ between concordant and discordant twins, possibly from limited power.

TCRalpha and TCRbeta cDNA went through nested PCRs of roughly 17 and 9 cycles, two in total. TCRdb re-called the 5' RACE reads; one entry per CDR3 protein, DNA not given. The table lists some 200,000 distinct CDR3 sequences, with more than 7.5% in the top ten. This CDR3 comprises 14 residues. CDR1 SGHNT and CDR2 YYREEE come from the germline V gene (reference sequence). As concerns this clonotype: Its antigen is as yet unknown.

The sequence was obtained from a human donor with ulcerative colitis or Crohn's disease, or a healthy co-twin of an affected twin (not recorded which). Sequenced: blood. This sequence joins TRBV5-4 and TRBJ2-3; TCRdb designates TRBD1, a call that cannot be tested without DNA. CDR3 in amino acids: CASSLRERSDTQYF.